This paragraph covers one T cell receptor beta chain sequence. No antigen is known for it. The data are from a study of T cell repertoires in cytomegalovirus infection. Study at large: It was the public TCR beta signatures that indicated both CMV infection and matching HLA type.

Study observations and caveats: Public TCR beta family frequency separated CMV-and-HLA carriers, including in an independent cohort. Dominant in the ex vivo response were TCR beta clonotypes restricted by HLA-C and specific for CMV.

TCRdb reanalysed the reads using MiXCR and keeps one entry per CDR3 protein. The sample records 550,000 to 850,000 distinct CDR3 sequences, around a third being singletons. This receptor was taken from a human donor in good health (CMV status not recorded). Some clones in this sample may be carry-over from other donors' samples. Sequenced here: cultured PBMCs, sampled from culture after CMV antigen stimulation.

Written as DNA, the CDR3 is TGTGCCAGCAGTGCGTACAGACAGGGGAAGGGCCGCTACGAGCAGTACTTC. It encodes CASSAYRQGKGRYEQYF. The V and J genes are TRBV6-5 and TRBJ2-7; TRBD1 aligns across 8 bases. This CDR3 comprises 17 residues. After removal of 5 bases from V and 3 bases from J, the junction contained 15 bases not matched to a gene. Germline-derived CDR1 and CDR2 are MNHEY and SVGAGI.